The T cell receptor (beta chain) under discussion was sequenced for a study of shared clonotypes between healthy human individuals. Study-wide results and limits: Few donors limited the genetic and exposure-history diversity represented. Among donors, clonotype sharing was expected to be affected by sequencing depth. The researchers took only blood, and tissue repertoires probably look different.

Germline values: CDR1 SGHVS, CDR2 FQNEAQ. The CDR3 runs 15 residues. V shed 1 base and J 4 bases; nucleotides not matched to a gene: 4. The sequencing of unsorted PBMC DNA took place on ten immunoSEQ deep assay plates. Using immunoSEQ multiplex PCR, the repertoire was profiled, and TCRdb retains in-frame clones only, with some absent. Of about 460,000 clones listed, roughly 80% were seen once; the top ten hold about 12%. For this clone: Its antigen is not identified.

Input material: PBMCs. The sequence derives from a woman aged 40 to 50 in good health. Some clones in this sample may be carry-over from other donors' samples. This chain links TRBV7-8 with TRBJ1-2; 9 bases agree with TRBD1. For the CDR3, the DNA is TGTGCCAGCAGCTTAGTGCCGACAGGGGGCTATGGCTACACCTTC. Its protein is CASSLVPTGGYGYTF.